Below are 26 T cell receptor beta chains sequenced from a single sample in a study of cytomegalovirus exposure and HLA in healthy donors. With 60 Vbeta and 13 Jbeta primers, the PCR was carried out. Some clones are missing from TCRdb's copy, which holds only in-frame ones; the method was immunoSEQ multiplex PCR. This sample yields around 150,000 clones, of which over 80% are seen a single time; under 2% belongs to the top ten. The sequenced sample was PBMCs. The receptors originated from a woman aged 18-35 years in good health and CMV-seronegative.

This clone occurred a few times. This same CDR3 is encoded by further DNA sequences in the sample. The chain joins TRBV5-1 to TRBJ1-1, with D possibly being TRBD1 (5 bases). Germline V gene data show CDR1 as SGHRS and CDR2 as YFSETQ. Trimming took 1 base from V and 4 from J, leaving 11 bases between them. This CDR3 contains 14 residues. CDR3 amino acids: CASSLRQGSTEAFF. Written as DNA, the CDR3 is TGCGCCAGCAGCTTGCGGCAGGGAAGCACTGAAGCTTTCTTT.

V usage is TRBV25-1 and J usage is TRBJ2-3; D remains ambiguous. V dropped 2 bases and J dropped 2 bases, with 11 bases sitting between them. The CDR3 has 15 amino acids. Germline CDR1 MGHDK, CDR2 SYGVNS. The CDR3 spells CASSETTNPTDTQYF. CDR3 bases: TGTGCCAGCAGTGAAACAACGAACCCCACAGATACGCAGTATTTT.

In its sample, this clone was seen once. V is TRBV29-1 and J is TRBJ2-7; TRBD2 aligns across 8 bases. CDR1 is SQVTM, CDR2 ANQGSEA, per germline. CDR3 length equals 13 residues. Germline trimming cut 3 bases from V and 6 bases from J; bases unmatched to any gene: 7. The CDR3 region has the DNA TGCAGCGTTGAGGAGGAGCGGGGGCGCGAGCAGTACTTC. Protein: CSVEEERGREQYF.

The chain combines TRBV6-1 with TRBJ2-5; D perhaps matches TRBD1 (5 bases). The J call is in doubt because the DNA end fits TRBJ2-7 better. Germline CDR1 reads MNHNS; CDR2 reads SASEGT. The CDR3 is made up of 12 amino acids. The CDR3: CASARQFYEQYF. For the CDR3, the DNA is TGTGCCAGCGCTAGACAGTTCTACGAGCAGTACTTC.

The V call is TRBV13, the J call TRBJ2-1, with a tentative D call TRBD1 (6 bases). V was shortened by 0 bases and J by 4 bases, with 13 bases between the two germline ends. Germline V lookup: CDR1 PRHDT, CDR2 FYEKMQ (reference sequence). The CDR3 runs to 16 residues. CDR3 DNA: TGTGCCAGCAGCTTAGGGGGGGCTAGCAGATACAATGAGCAGTTCTTC. This gives the protein CASSLGGASRYNEQFF.

The gene calls are TRBV11-3 and TRBJ2-5, with 7 nucleotides matching TRBD2. The DNA end is a closer match to TRBJ2-7, so the J assignment may be wrong. CDR3 length: 14 residues. The germline V gene encodes CDR1 SGHNT and CDR2 YENEEA. This CDR3 is CASSYKGGSYEQYF. CDR3 coding DNA: TGTGCCAGCAGCTATAAGGGAGGGTCCTACGAGCAGTACTTC.

The chain carries TRBV5-6 and TRBJ1-5; D is uncertain. The V end lost 2 bases, the J end lost 5 bases, and 5 bases lay between the germline ends. This CDR3 is built from 12 residues. CDR1 and CDR2 (germline): SGHDT, YYEEEE. The CDR3 DNA reads TGTGCCAGCAGCTTCCTTGATCAGCCCCAGCATTTT. Amino acid sequence: CASSFLDQPQHF.

The rearrangement uses TRBV7-9 and TRBJ2-7, with unresolved D. The CDR3 has 11 residues. CDR1 and CDR2 from the germline V gene are SEHNR and FQNEAQ (reference sequence). Trimming cost V 3 bases and J 6 bases, with 6 bases left between them. Here the CDR3 DNA reads TGTGCCAGCAGCTTTGCGAGCGAGCAGTACTTC. This gives the protein CASSFASEQYF.

V usage is TRBV5-1 and J usage is TRBJ2-7; 15 bases are a match to TRBD2. This CDR3 is 18 amino acids long. Germline V gives CDR1 SGHRS, CDR2 YFSETQ. The V gene end was trimmed by 0 bases and the J gene end by 4 bases; junction bases not matched to a gene: 8. As DNA, the CDR3 is TGCGCCAGCAGCTTGGCCGGGACTAGCGGGGGGATGCTGTACGAGCAGTACTTC. Encoded protein: CASSLAGTSGGMLYEQYF.

The V gene is TRBV28, the J gene TRBJ2-2, with D possibly TRBD1 on 5 matching bases. This CDR3 comprises 14 residues. V gave up 8 bases and J gave up 5 bases, with 15 bases separating them. Germline lookup yields CDR1 MDHEN and CDR2 SYDVKM. The CDR3 coding sequence is TGTGCCAGCCATAGCAGGGCGACGACCGGGGAGCTGTTTTTT. Translating it yields CASHSRATTGELFF.

This clone has only a few counts. CDR3 DNA sequence: TGCGCCAGCAGCCAAGTTCGGTTGGTCTCAGGGGGGACTGAAGCTTTCTTT. This gives the protein CASSQVRLVSGGTEAFF. The V call is TRBV4-1, the J call TRBJ1-1; 7 bases match TRBD1. The CDR3 contains 17 residues. Germline V gives CDR1 MGHRA, CDR2 YSYEKL. Trimming cost V 1 base and J 5 bases; bases outside gene matches: 13.

J is TRBJ2-7 and V is TRBV6-1; 7 positions match TRBD1. J was trimmed by 0 bases and V by 8 bases; bases with no gene match: 7. This CDR3 spans 14 amino acids. In germline, CDR1 is MNHNS, CDR2 SASEGT. The CDR3 DNA reads TGTGCCAGCGCTCGGGACAGAAGCTCCTACGAGCAGTACTTC. The encoded protein is CASARDRSSYEQYF.

The chain recombines TRBV19 with TRBJ1-6, with D possibly matching TRBD1 (6 bases). The germline V gene encodes CDR1 LNHDA and CDR2 SQIVND (reference sequence). The V end lost 8 bases, the J end lost 9 bases, and 17 bases lay between the germline ends. The CDR3 runs to 14 residues. This CDR3 is CASGDKPMGSPLHF. The DNA of the CDR3 is TGTGCCAGTGGGGACAAGCCGATGGGTTCACCCCTCCACTTT.

This sequence joins TRBV27 and TRBJ1-5; 7 positions match TRBD1. The CDR3 loop spans 14 amino acids. The V segment lost 3 bases and the J segment 3 bases; nucleotides outside the gene matches: 2. The germline V gene has CDR1 MNHEY and CDR2 SMNVEV (reference sequence). As DNA, the CDR3 is TGTGCCAGCAGTTTGACAGGGCCCAATCAGCCCCAGCATTTT. Translated: CASSLTGPNQPQHF.

Points on this clone: The sample carries other DNA sequences with the same CDR3. This rearrangement joins TRBV30 to TRBJ2-3, with TRBD1 as a possible D gene (5 bases). Trimming took off 0 bases at V and 1 base at J, with 5 bases between the two ends. This CDR3 is built from 13 residues. Germline V gives CDR1 GTSNPN, CDR2 SVGIG (reference sequence). The CDR3 DNA is TGTGCCTGGAGTGTAGGGGGCACAGATACGCAGTATTTT. It codes for CAWSVGGTDTQYF.

The V call is TRBV6-5, the J call TRBJ1-4; 9 nucleotides match TRBD1. CDR1 and CDR2 from the germline V gene are MNHEY and SVGAGI. The CDR3 loop spans 14 amino acids. Trimming took 4 bases from V and 8 from J; bases not matched to a gene: 5. CDR3 sequence reads: CASSSGTGREKLFF. The CDR3 DNA reads TGTGCCAGCAGTTCCGGGACAGGGCGAGAAAAACTGTTTTTT.

This chain joins TRBV29-1 and TRBJ2-7, with a possible D match to TRBD1 (5 bases). Trimming took off 1 base at V and 6 bases at J, with 16 bases between the two ends. The CDR3 extends over 14 amino acids. In germline, CDR1 is SQVTM, CDR2 ANQGSEA. CDR3 sequence: CSVEVAGINPEQYF. The CDR3 DNA reads TGCAGCGTTGAAGTGGCAGGGATTAACCCCGAGCAGTACTTC.

About this clone: The germline gene is not matched at one end of the junction; a read error may be the cause. V and J are TRBV7-9 and TRBJ2-5; weak D call: TRBD1 (6 bases). Germline CDR1 reads SEHNR; CDR2 reads FQNEAQ (reference sequence). CDR3 size: 15 residues. The CDR3 region has the DNA TGTTCCAGCAGCCCCGGTGACAGGCCAGCGGAGACCCAGTACTTC. This sequence encodes CSSSPGDRPAETQYF.

DNA of the CDR3: TGTGCCAGCAGTTCGACAGGGCCCTACGAGCAGTACTTC. As protein: CASSSTGPYEQYF. V is TRBV28 and J is TRBJ2-7; 7 bases match TRBD1. This CDR3 spans 13 amino acids. The germline V gene encodes CDR1 MDHEN and CDR2 SYDVKM. V shed 4 bases and J 2 bases; nucleotides not matched to a gene: 2.

The chain is built from TRBV2 and TRBJ2-5, with 7 nucleotides matching TRBD2. This CDR3 contains 14 residues. CDR1 and CDR2 (germline): SNHLY, FYNNEI. The V segment lost 4 bases and the J segment 4 bases; nucleotides outside the gene matches: 6. CDR3 sequence reads: CASSVSGRGETQYF. In DNA, the CDR3 is TGTGCCAGCAGTGTATCGGGGAGGGGAGAGACCCAGTACTTC.

The chain couples TRBV25-1 to TRBJ2-1, with D maybe TRBD1 (5 bases). Germline V lookup: CDR1 MGHDK, CDR2 SYGVNS. With 8 bases removed from V and 7 bases from J, the gap between germline ends came to 15 bases. This CDR3 contains 13 residues. This chain's CDR3 is CASPPQGLNEQFF. CDR3 nucleotide sequence: TGTGCCAGCCCCCCCCAGGGTTTGAATGAGCAGTTCTTC. The whole variable domain, filled in from reference TRBV25-1 and TRBJ2-1, reads EADIYQTPRYLVIGTGKKITLECSQTMGHDKMYWYQQDPGMELHLIHYSYGVNSTEKGDLSSESTVSRIRTEHFPLTLESARPSHTSQYLCASPPQGLNEQFFGPGTRLTVL.

The V gene is TRBV5-1, the J gene TRBJ1-4; 7 positions agree with TRBD1. This CDR3 comprises 14 residues. V lost 4 bases, J lost 2 bases, and 2 bases stayed unmatched. Germline CDR1 is SGHRS and CDR2 is YFSETQ. For the CDR3, the DNA is TGCGCCAGCAGCCCGACAGGGACTAATGAAAAACTGTTTTTT. Its protein product is CASSPTGTNEKLFF. The full variable domain, its missing parts supplied by reference TRBV5-1 and TRBJ1-4, is KAGVTQTPRYLIKTRGQQVTLSCSPISGHRSVSWYQQTPGQGLQFLFEYFSETQRNKGNFPGRFSGRQFSNSRSEMNVSTLELGDSALYLCASSPTGTNEKLFFGSGTQLSVL.

The J gene is TRBJ2-7, the V gene TRBV28; 7 bases line up with TRBD2. The length of the CDR3 is 13 residues. Unmatched junction bases numbered 1, after V lost 1 base and J lost 4 bases. Looked up from germline, CDR1 is MDHEN and CDR2 is SYDVKM. The CDR3 protein is CASSLSGGYEQYF. In nucleotides, the CDR3 is TGTGCCAGCAGTTTATCGGGAGGATACGAGCAGTACTTC. Filled out from reference TRBV28 and TRBJ2-7, the complete variable domain reads DVKVTQSSRYLVKRTGEKVFLECVQDMDHENMFWYRQDPGLGLRLIYFSYDVKMKEKGDIPEGYSVSREKKERFSLILESASTNQTSMYLCASSLSGGYEQYFGPGTRLTVT.

As regards this clone: Germline and junction disagree at one end, which may indicate a read error. The V gene is TRBV14, the J gene TRBJ2-7; maybe TRBD2 (6 bases). In germline, CDR1 is SGHDN, CDR2 FVKESK. The CDR3 loop spans 15 amino acids. This CDR3 is CASSPWRVGSSEQYF. In DNA, the CDR3 is TGTGCCAGCAGCCCCTGGAGGGTGGGATCCTCCGAGCAGTACTTC.

The CDR3 reads CASSNRQGANYGYTF. Written as DNA, the CDR3 is TGTGCCAGTAGTAATCGACAGGGGGCTAACTATGGCTACACCTTC. The chain carries TRBV19 and TRBJ1-2, with 9 nucleotides matching TRBD1. CDR1 is LNHDA and CDR2 is SQIVND in the germline V gene (reference sequence). The CDR3 has 15 amino acids. V was pared by 4 bases and J by 0 bases, with 3 bases of the junction left unmatched.

This chain connects TRBV19 to TRBJ2-7; D might be TRBD2 (5 bases). Germline values: CDR1 LNHDA, CDR2 SQIVND (reference sequence). The CDR3 sequence is 14 residues long. V gave up 5 bases and J gave up 4 bases, with 15 bases separating them. The CDR3 DNA is TGTGCCAGTAGTCTTCAAGCCCCGGGATACGAGCAGTACTTC. Encoded protein: CASSLQAPGYEQYF. Complete variable domain (other parts from reference TRBV19 and TRBJ2-7): DGGITQSPKYLFRKEGQNVTLSCEQNLNHDAMYWYRQDPGQGLRLIYYSQIVNDFQKGDIAEGYSVSREKKESFPLTVTSAQKNPTAFYLCASSLQAPGYEQYFGPGTRLTVT.